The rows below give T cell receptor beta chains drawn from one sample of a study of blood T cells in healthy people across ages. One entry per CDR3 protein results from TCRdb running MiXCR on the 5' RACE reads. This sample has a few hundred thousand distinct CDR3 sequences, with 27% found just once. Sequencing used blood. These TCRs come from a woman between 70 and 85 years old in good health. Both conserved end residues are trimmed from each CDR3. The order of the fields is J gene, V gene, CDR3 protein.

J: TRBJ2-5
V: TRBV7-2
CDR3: ASSLREREQY

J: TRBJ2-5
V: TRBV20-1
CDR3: SAKPKAGAPETQY

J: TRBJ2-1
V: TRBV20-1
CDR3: SALASGGSSYNEQF

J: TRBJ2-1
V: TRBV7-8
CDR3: ASRQGRDGLDNEQF

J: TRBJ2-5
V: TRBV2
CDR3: ASRAREVDQETQY

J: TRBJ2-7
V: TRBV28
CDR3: ASRLTGTSRYEQY

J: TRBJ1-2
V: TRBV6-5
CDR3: ASFRGGHT

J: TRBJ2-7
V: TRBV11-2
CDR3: AGSETRHEQY

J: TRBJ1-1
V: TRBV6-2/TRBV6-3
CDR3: ASCSRGMNTEAF

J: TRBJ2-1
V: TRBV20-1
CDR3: SANGRTSGKSYNEQF

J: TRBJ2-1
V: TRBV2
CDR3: AIGLAGGWEQF

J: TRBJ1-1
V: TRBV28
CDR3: ASTSTRKKAEAF

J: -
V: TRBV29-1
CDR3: SVRGPTYEQY

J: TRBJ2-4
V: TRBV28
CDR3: ASSLQGGSGIQY

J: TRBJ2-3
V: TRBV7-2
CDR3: ASSDGSSGTGDTQY

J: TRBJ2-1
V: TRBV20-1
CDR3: SARTEFSNNEQF

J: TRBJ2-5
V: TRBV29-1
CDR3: SEQGRETQY

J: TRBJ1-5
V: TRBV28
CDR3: ASSRKINQPQH

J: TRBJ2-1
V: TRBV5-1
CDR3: ASSLAGEPYNEQF

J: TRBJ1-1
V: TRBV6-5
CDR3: ASSYSQGSEAF

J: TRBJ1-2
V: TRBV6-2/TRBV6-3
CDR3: ASSATGGGYGYT

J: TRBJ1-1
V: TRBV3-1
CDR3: ASSRGRTGVF

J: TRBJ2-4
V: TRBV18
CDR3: ASSNDEGRGAKNIQY

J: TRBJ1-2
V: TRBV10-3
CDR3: AIRDGDDGYT

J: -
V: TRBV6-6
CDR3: ASSQQAGGYNEQF

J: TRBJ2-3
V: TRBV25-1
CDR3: ASSARRGKDTQY

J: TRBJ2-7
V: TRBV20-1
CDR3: SARPLRGGGSYEQY

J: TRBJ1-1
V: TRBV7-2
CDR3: ASSRRLNTEVF

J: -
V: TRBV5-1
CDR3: ASSLASVASYNEQF

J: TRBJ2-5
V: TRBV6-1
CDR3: ASSATPGLQETQY

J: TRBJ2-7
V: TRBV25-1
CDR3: ASIGSSHEQY

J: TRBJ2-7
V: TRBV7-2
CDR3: ASSPRTGTYEQY